This T cell receptor beta chain stems from a study of regulatory and conventional T cells in RAG deficiency. Study-level points and caveats: In Omenn syndrome, Treg and Tconv repertoires overlapped >75%.

About this clone: Its antigen remains unidentified.

The sorted conventional CD4+ T cells were CD25-low and CD127-high, with genomic DNA sequenced. The table came from immunoSEQ multiplex PCR; TCRdb's copy has only in-frame clones and leaves some out. This sample has 25,000 to 35,000 clones, with roughly 96% found just once. The CDR3 has 15 residues. The germline V gene encodes CDR1 GTSNPN and CDR2 SVGIG (reference sequence). The V gene end was trimmed by 2 bases and the J gene end by 1 base; junction bases not matched to a gene: 7. This same sample was also taken into another study, of regulatory T cells. From that report: Amplification used 52 TRBV primers and 13 TRBJ primers.

The chain links TRBV30 to TRBJ2-7; 8 bases are shared with TRBD1. The sequence was collected from a human donor in good health. The sample was CD25- CD4+ T cells sorted from blood. The CDR3 DNA is TGTGCCTGGAGTCCTCTCGGGACAGGTTCCTACGAGCAGTACTTC. Its translation is CAWSPLGTGSYEQYF. The full variable domain, in which reference TRBV30 and TRBJ2-7 provide the parts outside the CDR3, is SQTIHQWPATLVQPVGSPLSLECTVEGTSNPNLYWYRQAAGRGLQLLFYSVGIGQISSEVPQNLSASRPQDRQFILSSKKLLLSDSGFYLCAWSPLGTGSYEQYFGPGTRLTVT.